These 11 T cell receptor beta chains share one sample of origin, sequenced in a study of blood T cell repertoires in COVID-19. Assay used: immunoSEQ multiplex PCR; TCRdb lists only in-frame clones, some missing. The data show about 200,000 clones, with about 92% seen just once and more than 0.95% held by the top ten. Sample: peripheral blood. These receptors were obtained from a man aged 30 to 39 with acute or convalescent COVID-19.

In nucleotides, the CDR3 is TGCGCCAGCAGTGGCAGGGGAGACGAGCAGTACTTC. Amino acid sequence: CASSGRGDEQYF. The chain uses TRBV5-1 and TRBJ2-7; a possible D gene is TRBD1 (6 bases). The germline CDR1 and CDR2 sequences are SGHRS and YFSETQ. This CDR3 is built from 12 residues. The germline V and J ends were trimmed by 5 bases and 5 bases, with 11 bases remaining between them.

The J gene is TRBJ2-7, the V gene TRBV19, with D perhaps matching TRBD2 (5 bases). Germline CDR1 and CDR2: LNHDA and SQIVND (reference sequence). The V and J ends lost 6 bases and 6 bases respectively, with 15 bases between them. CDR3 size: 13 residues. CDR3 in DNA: TGTGCCAGTAGACCCAGTGGACTTGCCGAGCAGTACTTC. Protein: CASRPSGLAEQYF.

The CDR3 bases are TGTGCCTGGAGTCGAGGACAGGGAGTGTTAGAAGAAAAACTGTTTTTT. Protein product: CAWSRGQGVLEEKLFF. V usage is TRBV30 and J usage is TRBJ1-4; 8 bases align to TRBD1. The V segment lost 2 bases and the J segment 8 bases; nucleotides outside the gene matches: 13. CDR1 and CDR2 from the germline V gene are GTSNPN and SVGIG (reference sequence). CDR3 size: 16 residues.

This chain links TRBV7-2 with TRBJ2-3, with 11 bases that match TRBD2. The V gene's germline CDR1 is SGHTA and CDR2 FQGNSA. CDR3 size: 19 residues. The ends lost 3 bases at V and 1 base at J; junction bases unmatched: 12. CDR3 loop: CASSLKGWPSGGRTDTQYF. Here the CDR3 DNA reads TGTGCCAGCAGCTTGAAGGGCTGGCCTAGCGGGGGGCGCACAGATACGCAGTATTTT.

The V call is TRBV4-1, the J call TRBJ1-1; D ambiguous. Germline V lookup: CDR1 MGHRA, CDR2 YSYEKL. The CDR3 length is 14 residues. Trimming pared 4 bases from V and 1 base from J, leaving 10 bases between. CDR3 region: CASSLADSNTEAFF. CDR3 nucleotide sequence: TGCGCCAGCAGCCTAGCGGATTCGAACACTGAAGCTTTCTTT.

CDR3 amino acids: CASSLPPGSEQYF. In nucleotides, the CDR3 is TGTGCCAGCAGCCTACCGCCAGGATCCGAGCAGTACTTC. The chain has TRBV3-1 (or the pseudogene TRBV3-2) and TRBJ2-7; D remains unclear. V lost 4 bases, J lost 6 bases, and 13 bases lay in between. Germline V gene lookup returns CDR1 LGHDT and CDR2 YNNKEL (reference sequence). The CDR3 runs 13 residues.

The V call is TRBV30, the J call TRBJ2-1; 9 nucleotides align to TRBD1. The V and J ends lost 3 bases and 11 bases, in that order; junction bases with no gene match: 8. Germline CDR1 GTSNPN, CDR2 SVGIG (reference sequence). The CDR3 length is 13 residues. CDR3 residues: CAWSGTGPVKQFF. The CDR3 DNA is TGTGCCTGGAGCGGGACAGGGCCCGTTAAGCAGTTCTTC.

The CDR3 coding sequence is TGTGCCAGCAGTGGGTTAGCGGGAGGTCGCACCTACGAGCAGTACTTC. The encoded protein is CASSGLAGGRTYEQYF. The chain links TRBV6-1 to TRBJ2-7; 10 bases align to TRBD2. Germline assignment: CDR1 MNHNS and CDR2 SASEGT. This CDR3 has 16 amino acids. After removal of 4 bases from V and 2 bases from J, the junction contained 8 bases not matched to a gene.

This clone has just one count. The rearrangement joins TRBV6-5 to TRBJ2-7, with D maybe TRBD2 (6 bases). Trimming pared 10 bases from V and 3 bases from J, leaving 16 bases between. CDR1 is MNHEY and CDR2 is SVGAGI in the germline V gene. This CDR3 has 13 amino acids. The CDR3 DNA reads TGTGCCACACAATCGGGACTCCTCTACGAGCAGTACTTC. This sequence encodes CATQSGLLYEQYF.

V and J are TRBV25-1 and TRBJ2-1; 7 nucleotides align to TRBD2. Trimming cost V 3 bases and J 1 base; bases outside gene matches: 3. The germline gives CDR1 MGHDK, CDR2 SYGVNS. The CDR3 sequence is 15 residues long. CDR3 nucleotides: TGTGCCAGCAGTGAGAGCGGGGCATCCTACAATGAGCAGTTCTTC. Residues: CASSESGASYNEQFF.

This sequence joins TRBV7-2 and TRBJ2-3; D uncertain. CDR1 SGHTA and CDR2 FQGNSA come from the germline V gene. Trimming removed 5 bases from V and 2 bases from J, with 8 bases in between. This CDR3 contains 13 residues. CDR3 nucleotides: TGTGCCAGCAGCGCGACTGACACAGATACGCAGTATTTT. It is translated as CASSATDTDTQYF.